Each of the 20 T cell receptor beta chains below was sequenced from the same sample in a study of cytomegalovirus exposure and HLA in healthy donors. Both 60 Vbeta primers and 13 Jbeta primers went into the PCR. TCRdb's table, derived via immunoSEQ multiplex PCR, lists solely in-frame clones and lacks some. The sample gives 150,000 to 180,000 clones, around three quarters of which show up once; 4% is in the top ten. Sequences were obtained from PBMCs. These receptors originate from a woman between 40 and 50 years old in good health and CMV-seronegative.

The chain couples TRBV27 to TRBJ2-5, with 7 bases fitting TRBD2. Losses at the gene ends were 4 bases for V and 2 bases for J; bases not matched to a gene: 13. Germline lookup yields CDR1 MNHEY and CDR2 SMNVEV (reference sequence). The CDR3 totals 17 residues. CDR3 nucleotide sequence: TGTGCCAGCAGTTGGGCAGGTAGCGGGCCGTTTCAAGAGACCCAGTACTTC. Its protein is CASSWAGSGPFQETQYF.

The rearrangement joins TRBV29-1 to TRBJ1-4, with 7 bases aligning to TRBD1. V dropped 7 bases and J dropped 8; count of bases not matched to a gene: 10. CDR3 length equals 13 residues. Germline V gene data show CDR1 as SQVTM and CDR2 as ANQGSEA. CDR3 residues: CSATRAGGEKLFF. The CDR3 nucleotides read TGCAGCGCCACCAGGGCAGGGGGAGAAAAACTGTTTTTT.

This clone came up once. The chain links TRBV5-6 to TRBJ2-3, with D perhaps TRBD1 (6 bases). The V and J ends lost 4 bases and 7 bases respectively, with 13 bases between them. The CDR3 length is 13 residues. The germline gives CDR1 SGHDT, CDR2 YYEEEE. This CDR3 reads CASSRGSSYTQYF. The CDR3 nucleotides are TGTGCCAGCAGCAGGGGGTCCTCTTATACGCAGTATTTT.

This clone has a single count. The chain couples TRBV7-2 to TRBJ2-5; 10 bases fit TRBD1. This CDR3 is 15 amino acids long. The germline gives CDR1 SGHTA, CDR2 FQGNSA. V dropped 0 bases and J dropped 6; count of bases not matched to a gene: 4. CDR3 protein: CASSLALGQGKTQYF. In nucleotides, the CDR3 is TGTGCCAGCAGCTTAGCCCTGGGACAGGGGAAGACCCAGTACTTC. The variable domain in full, completed from reference TRBV7-2 and TRBJ2-5, reads GAGVSQSPSNKVTEKGKDVELRCDPISGHTALYWYRQSLGQGLEFLIYFQGNSAPDKSGLPSDRFSAERTGGSVSTLTIQRTQQEDSAVYLCASSLALGQGKTQYFGPGTRLLVL.

The CDR3 DNA reads as TGTGCCAGTAGTATACAGGGGGGCACTGAAGCTTTCTTT. This gives the protein CASSIQGGTEAFF. The chain carries TRBV19 and TRBJ1-1; 7 nucleotides align to TRBD1. This CDR3 region has 13 residues. V lost 2 bases to trimming and J lost 4 bases; unmatched junction nucleotides: 1. The germline gives CDR1 LNHDA, CDR2 SQIVND (reference sequence).

This rearrangement joins TRBV28 to TRBJ1-2, with 7 bases identical to TRBD1. CDR1 and CDR2 (germline): MDHEN, SYDVKM. After removal of 6 bases from V and 12 bases from J, the junction contained 13 bases not matched to a gene. The CDR3 runs to 13 residues. The CDR3: CASSSPGTAYDTF. For the CDR3, the DNA is TGTGCCAGCAGCTCCCCGGGGACAGCATATGACACCTTC.

This chain links TRBV6-5 with TRBJ2-1; D is perhaps TRBD2 (6 bases). The CDR3 sequence is 15 residues long. V was shortened by 2 bases and J by 9 bases, with 17 bases between the two germline ends. Germline CDR1 and CDR2: MNHEY and SVGAGI. In DNA form, the CDR3 reads TGTGCCAGCAGTTACAGGGGACTTGGGCTAGGTGAGCAGTTCTTC. This encodes CASSYRGLGLGEQFF.

The gene calls are TRBV25-1 and TRBJ2-7; 7 nucleotides agree with TRBD1. This CDR3 contains 15 residues. Trimming at V came to 3 bases and at J to 6 bases, leaving 11 bases not matched to a gene. Germline assignment: CDR1 MGHDK and CDR2 SYGVNS. The CDR3 nucleotides read TGTGCCAGCAGTGACCCAAAGACAGGGATTGGCGAGCAGTACTTC. This translates into CASSDPKTGIGEQYF.

The rearrangement uses TRBV9 and TRBJ1-3; no firm D call. Germline loops: CDR1 SGDLS, CDR2 YYNGEE. The germline V and J ends were trimmed by 4 bases and 4 bases, with 12 bases remaining between them. The CDR3 totals 14 residues. The CDR3 loop is CASSQEGRGNTIYF. For the CDR3, the DNA is TGTGCCAGCAGCCAAGAGGGCCGGGGAAACACCATATATTTT.

This chain links TRBV19 with TRBJ2-1, with TRBD2 identical over 13 bases. V shed 8 bases, J shed 7 bases, and the junction held 8 bases outside the gene matches. The CDR3 totals 15 residues. The germline gives CDR1 LNHDA, CDR2 SQIVND (reference sequence). The chain's CDR3 is CASGHGTSGTNEQFF. The CDR3 DNA follows: TGTGCCAGTGGACATGGGACTAGCGGGACTAATGAGCAGTTCTTC.

The chain couples TRBV27 to TRBJ2-7; 8 nucleotides align to TRBD2. CDR1 is MNHEY, CDR2 SMNVEV, per germline (reference sequence). The CDR3 length is 16 residues. Unmatched junction bases numbered 11, after V lost 5 bases and J lost 2 bases. CDR3 loop: CASSPLGGAVPYEQYF. The DNA for the CDR3 is TGTGCCAGCAGTCCCCTCGGGGGGGCGGTCCCCTACGAGCAGTACTTC.

The chain recombines TRBV5-1 with TRBJ1-1, with 9 bases that match TRBD1. CDR1 is SGHRS and CDR2 is YFSETQ in the germline V gene. J lost 3 bases, V lost 2 bases, and 5 bases had no gene match. CDR3 length equals 15 residues. CDR3 sequence (DNA): TGCGCCAGCAGCTTACGACAGGGGGGACACACTGAAGCTTTCTTT. This translates into CASSLRQGGHTEAFF.

The V and J genes are TRBV19 and TRBJ2-5; D is perhaps TRBD1 (5 bases). The CDR3 has 14 amino acids. Germline lookup yields CDR1 LNHDA and CDR2 SQIVND (reference sequence). V was cut by 0 bases and J by 7 bases, with 12 bases left in between. The CDR3 nucleotides are TGTGCCAGTAGTATAGACAGGGCCAAGGGGACCCAGTACTTC. It is translated as CASSIDRAKGTQYF.

The V and J genes are TRBV19 and TRBJ1-1, with TRBD1 matching 9 bases. Germline CDR1 reads LNHDA; CDR2 reads SQIVND (reference sequence). J was trimmed by 1 base and V by 6 bases; bases with no gene match: 3. There are 14 residues in the CDR3. The CDR3 spells CASRQGARNTEAFF. CDR3 coding DNA: TGTGCCAGTAGACAGGGGGCGCGGAACACTGAAGCTTTCTTT.

This chain links TRBV18 with TRBJ1-1, with TRBD1 matching 7 bases. CDR1 and CDR2 (germline): KGHSH, LQKENI. Trimming at V came to 1 base and at J to 3 bases, leaving 2 bases not matched to a gene. The CDR3 length is 14 residues. The CDR3 here is CASSPLGTDTEAFF. The CDR3 coding sequence is TGTGCCAGCTCACCACTAGGGACAGACACTGAAGCTTTCTTT.

V usage is TRBV5-1 and J usage is TRBJ1-1; tentative D call: TRBD1 (5 bases). This CDR3 region has 13 residues. With 0 bases removed from V and 11 bases from J, the gap between germline ends came to 14 bases. Per germline, CDR1 SGHRS and CDR2 YFSETQ. The CDR3 DNA sequence: TGCGCCAGCAGCTTGGGGCAGGGTCTCTATGCTTTCTTT. Translating it yields CASSLGQGLYAFF.

The chain is built from TRBV7-2 and TRBJ1-1, with a possible D match to TRBD1 (5 bases). V lost 2 bases to trimming and J lost 3 bases, with 10 bases between them. Germline lookup yields CDR1 SGHTA and CDR2 FQGNSA. The CDR3 is 14 residues long. For the CDR3, the DNA is TGTGCCAGCAGCTTACAGGGTAGGGACACTGAAGCTTTCTTT. It specifies CASSLQGRDTEAFF.

The J gene is TRBJ1-5, the V gene TRBV27; possible D gene TRBD1, 5 bases. Germline V gene data show CDR1 as MNHEY and CDR2 as SMNVEV (reference sequence). The length of the CDR3 is 15 residues. Deletions cut 1 base from V and 4 bases from J, with 11 bases between. The CDR3 bases are TGTGCCAGCAGTTTATTCGGGGGACCAAATCAGCCCCAGCATTTT. Translated, it gives CASSLFGGPNQPQHF.

This clone was seen only a few times. This chain joins TRBV4-2 and TRBJ2-6; no firm D call. Trimming took off 0 bases at V and 2 bases at J, with 8 bases between the two ends. CDR3 length: 16 amino acids. Germline V lookup: CDR1 LGHNA, CDR2 YNFKEQ. CDR3 protein: CASSQDFSAGANVLTF. DNA for the CDR3: TGTGCCAGCAGCCAAGATTTTTCTGCTGGGGCCAACGTCCTGACTTTC.

V is TRBV6-1 and J is TRBJ1-2; TRBD1 matches 8 bases. Trimming at V came to 1 base and at J to 6 bases, leaving 4 bases not matched to a gene. The CDR3 consists of 14 residues. Per the germline V gene, CDR1 is MNHNS and CDR2 is SASEGT. CDR3 protein: CASSEGAGGNGYTF. The CDR3 DNA reads TGTGCCAGCAGTGAAGGGGCAGGGGGCAATGGCTACACCTTC.